The source of this T cell receptor (beta chain) is a study of blood T cell repertoires in COVID-19. Germline CDR1 MGHDK, CDR2 SYGVNS. The length of the CDR3 is 12 residues. V was trimmed by 5 bases and J by 3 bases, leaving 8 bases between them. This clone was detected only once. Libraries were prepared by immunoSEQ multiplex PCR; TCRdb keeps only in-frame clonotypes and omits some of them. This table holds about 280,000 clones, more than 85% found once. This TCR was sampled from a man aged 35-49 years who had been exposed to COVID-19. The sequenced sample consisted of PBMCs or T cells enriched from blood (not recorded which). The chain carries TRBV25-1 and TRBJ2-7, with a tentative D call TRBD1 (6 bases). The CDR3 reads CASSLDSYEQYF. CDR3 in DNA: TGTGCCAGCAGTTTGGACAGCTACGAGCAGTACTTC.